A selection of T cell receptor beta chains follows, all from one sample in a study of cytomegalovirus exposure and HLA in healthy donors. Profiled with immunoSEQ multiplex PCR; TCRdb holds only in-frame clones, not every one. The listing records roughly 30,000 clones. The sample was PBMCs. These receptors were collected from a woman aged 35 to 49 in good health and CMV-seropositive. Both conserved end residues are part of each CDR3. The order of the fields is J gene, V gene, D gene, CDR3 protein, CDR3 DNA. D genes are given only for firm matches.

TRBJ2-1,TRBV6-5,.,CASTYRPGLSYNEQFF,TGTGCCAGCACTTACAGGCCGGGACTGTCCTACAATGAGCAGTTCTTC
TRBJ1-2,TRBV19,.,CASSGQGYGYTF,TGTGCCAGTAGTGGTCAGGGCTATGGCTACACCTTC
TRBJ2-3,TRBV15,.,CATSRLGSLDTQYF,TGTGCCACCAGCAGGCTAGGGAGTTTAGATACGCAGTATTTT
TRBJ2-1,TRBV19,.,CASGISSYNEQFF,TGTGCCAGCGGGATTAGCTCCTACAATGAGCAGTTCTTC
TRBJ2-7,TRBV2,.,CASSESLNYEQYF,TGTGCCAGCAGTGAAAGCCTGAACTACGAGCAGTACTTC
TRBJ2-7,TRBV5-1,TRBD2,CASSEGLAGDILYEQYF,TGCGCCAGCAGCGAGGGACTAGCGGGAGACATCCTCTACGAGCAGTACTTC
TRBJ1-4,TRBV1,.,CTSTGQGGEKLFF,TGCACCAGCACAGGACAGGGCGGCGAAAAACTGTTTTTT
TRBJ1-1,TRBV7-7,.,CASSLSGGETEAFF,TGTGCCAGCAGCTTAAGTGGAGGGGAGACTGAAGCTTTCTTT
TRBJ1-1,TRBV6-5,TRBD1,CASSYLTGAEAFF,TGTGCCAGCAGTTACCTAACAGGGGCTGAAGCTTTCTTT
TRBJ1-2,TRBV7-8,.,CASSTGSPYYGYTF,TGTGCCAGCAGCACAGGGTCCCCATACTATGGCTACACCTTC
TRBJ1-3,TRBV30,TRBD1,CAWSVRWGDSSGNTIYF,TGTGCCTGGAGTGTTCGATGGGGGGACAGCTCTGGAAACACCATATATTTT
TRBJ2-1,TRBV5-5,TRBD2,CASSQLAGGPYEQFF,TGTGCCAGCAGCCAACTAGCGGGAGGGCCCTATGAGCAGTTCTTC
TRBJ2-7,TRBV2,.,CASSRTFSYEQYF,TGTGCCAGCAGCCGGACTTTCTCCTACGAGCAGTACTTC
TRBJ2-3,TRBV10-2,TRBD1,CASSDRVGTDTQYF,TGCGCCAGCAGCGACAGGGTGGGCACAGATACGCAGTATTTT
TRBJ2-2,TRBV15,TRBD1,CATSMGTGNTGELFF,TGTGCCACCAGCATGGGGACAGGGAACACCGGGGAGCTGTTTTTT
TRBJ2-1,TRBV11-2,.,CASSSIQNVNEQFF,TGTGCCAGCAGCTCCATACAGAATGTCAATGAGCAGTTCTTC
TRBJ1-1,TRBV7-9,.,CASSLAPDTEAFF,TGTGCCAGCAGCTTAGCCCCCGACACTGAAGCTTTCTTT
TRBJ2-5,TRBV5-1,TRBD2,CASSLGTSQETQYF,TGCGCCAGCAGCTTAGGGACTAGCCAAGAGACCCAGTACTTC
TRBJ1-4,TRBV5-4,.,CASSFTPLRTNEKLFF,TGTGCCAGCAGCTTCACCCCCCTCAGGACTAATGAAAAACTGTTTTTT
TRBJ2-2,TRBV29-1,.,CSVKTELNTGELFF,TGCAGCGTCAAGACAGAATTGAACACCGGGGAGCTGTTTTTT